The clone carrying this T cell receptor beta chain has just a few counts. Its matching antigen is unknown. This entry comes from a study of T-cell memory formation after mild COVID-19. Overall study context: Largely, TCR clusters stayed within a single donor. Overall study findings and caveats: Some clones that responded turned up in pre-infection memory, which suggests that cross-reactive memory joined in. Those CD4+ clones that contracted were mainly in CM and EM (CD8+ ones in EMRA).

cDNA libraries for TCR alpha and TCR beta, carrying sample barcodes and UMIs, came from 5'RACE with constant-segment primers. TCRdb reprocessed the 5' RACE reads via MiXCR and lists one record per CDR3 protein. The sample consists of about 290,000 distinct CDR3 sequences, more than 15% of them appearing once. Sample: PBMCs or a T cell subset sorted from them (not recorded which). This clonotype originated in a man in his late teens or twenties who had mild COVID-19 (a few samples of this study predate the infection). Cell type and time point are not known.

CDR3 in amino acids: CASSEFTALNTEAFF. CDR3 bases: TGTGCCAGCAGTGAATTCACAGCTTTGAACACTGAAGCTTTCTTT. The chain combines TRBV25-1 with TRBJ1-1; no clear D. Trimming left V 1 base short and J 0 bases short, with 9 bases between. CDR3 size: 15 residues. Germline CDR1 and CDR2: MGHDK and SYGVNS.